This TCR beta chain was recorded in a study of beta chain features in type 1 diabetes. Study findings and constraints: Shortening of TCRB CDR3s, moderate but significant, appeared in all four CD4+ subsets of Type 1 diabetes patients.

Expressed TCRB transcripts were sequenced because the isolated RNA had all been reverse transcribed beforehand. Method: immunoSEQ multiplex PCR; TCRdb's copy keeps in-frame clones and lacks some. The repertoire consists of under 70,000 clones, with about 60% occurring once and the leading ten covering over 0.25%. In its sample, this clone was seen a few times. Its antigen remains unidentified. There are 13 residues in the CDR3. V lost 3 bases, J lost 3 bases, and 8 bases lay in between. Germline CDR1 LGHNT, CDR2 FRNRAP. Material: stem cell memory CD4+ T cells from blood. This TCR derives from a woman between 25 and 40 years old with type 1 diabetes. The chain recombines TRBV12-5 with TRBJ1-1; tentatively, D is TRBD1 (5 bases). CDR3 residues: CASGLSGYTEAFF. DNA for the CDR3: TGTGCTAGTGGTTTATCAGGGTACACTGAAGCTTTCTTT.